The sample holds a few counts of the clone carrying this T cell receptor (beta chain). Antigen specificity is unknown. The data were obtained in a study of T cells in Graves' hyperthyroidism and ophthalmopathy. There were TCR beta CDR3 regions amplified from RNA transcripts. Carried out on the TCR CDR3, a first-round RT-PCR used the HTBI primer set. A single record per CDR3 protein comes from TCRdb applying MiXCR to the multiplex PCR reads. There are fewer than 700,000 distinct CDR3 sequences in the sample; under 20% occur only once, and 3.8% lies in the top ten. Germline CDR1 and CDR2: MDHEN and SYDVKM. CDR3 size: 15 residues. V was trimmed by 3 bases and J by 2 bases, leaving 14 bases between them. Not enrolled were patients with uncontrolled infection, other autoimmune disease, pregnancy or lactation. General study findings and limits: The blood repertoire included most of the expanded thyroid clonotypes above 0.001. By a 13 V-J model, ophthalmopathy was set apart from stable hyperthyroidism.

Sequenced: blood. The TCR was taken from a woman younger than 45 with Graves' hyperthyroidism. V is TRBV28 and J is TRBJ2-7; D is undetermined. The CDR3 DNA sequence: TGTGCCAGCAGTTTCCCCAACATAGCCCCCTACGAGCAGTACTTC. This codes for CASSFPNIAPYEQYF. Full variable domain (remainder filled in from reference TRBV28 and TRBJ2-7): DVKVTQSSRYLVKRTGEKVFLECVQDMDHENMFWYRQDPGLGLRLIYFSYDVKMKEKGDIPEGYSVSREKKERFSLILESASTNQTSMYLCASSFPNIAPYEQYFGPGTRLTVT.